A selection of T cell receptor beta chains follows, all from one sample in a study of a mutant IDH1 vaccine in newly diagnosed glioma. Here immunoSEQ multiplex PCR was the method, and the copy in TCRdb shows in-frame clones only, minus some. This table holds approximately 57,000 clones, about 81% found once. No antigen is known for these receptors. The sample was PBMCs, taken from a glioma patient whose treatment included an IDH1 peptide vaccine. These TCRs come from a woman aged 40-49 years with glioma. Some clones in this sample may be carry-over from other donors' samples. Both conserved end residues are part of each CDR3. Fields, in order: J gene, D gene, clone size, V gene, CDR3 DNA, CDR3 protein. D genes are given only for firm matches. Only part of the rows carry a size: once, few, many, or a class if the clone is expanded.

TRBJ1-1,NA,NA,TRBV29-1,TGCAGCGTTAGGGTGGGGGGGAACACTGAAGCTTTCTTT,CSVRVGGNTEAFF
TRBJ2-1,TRBD2,NA,TRBV19,TGTGCCAGTAGTATAGATCACCCTCTAGCGGGGGGGAGGAACAATGAGCAGTTCTTC,CASSIDHPLAGGRNNEQFF
TRBJ1-1,TRBD1,NA,TRBV27,TGTGCCAGCAGTCTCAGGGGGGGGTGGACAGGGGGTGTCGAAGCTTTCTTT,CASSLRGGWTGGVEAFF
TRBJ1-5,NA,NA,TRBV11-2,TGTGCCAGCAGCCCTAAGGTGATCGGGGCCCGTCAGCCCCAGCATTTT,CASSPKVIGARQPQHF
TRBJ1-5,NA,NA,TRBV5-1,TGCGCCAGCAGCTTTCACCCTGAGCCCGAGCCGAACCAGCCCCAGCATTTT,CASSFHPEPEPNQPQHF
TRBJ1-5,NA,once,TRBV6-6,TGTGCCAGCAGTAGCCCCGGGGGTAGCAATCAGCCCCAGCATTTT,CASSSPGGSNQPQHF
TRBJ2-7,NA,NA,TRBV28,TGTGCCAGCAGTTTAATGGGAAACTCCTACGAGCAGTACTTC,CASSLMGNSYEQYF
TRBJ1-2,NA,NA,TRBV10-3,TGTGCCATCTCAAGGGACGATAACTATGGCTACACCTTC,CAISRDDNYGYTF
TRBJ1-2,NA,few,TRBV29-1,TGCAGCGTGAAGGGAACAGGGTATGGCTACACCTTC,CSVKGTGYGYTF
TRBJ1-4,TRBD1,NA,TRBV30,TGTGCCTGGGGCACAGGGGGCCAGGATGAAAAACTGTTTTTT,CAWGTGGQDEKLFF